This T cell receptor beta chain was sequenced in a study of blood T cell repertoires in COVID-19. Germline V gives CDR1 KGHSH, CDR2 LQKENI. The V gene end was trimmed by 3 bases and the J gene end by 7 bases; junction bases not matched to a gene: 8. This CDR3 spans 15 amino acids. Some clones are missing from TCRdb's copy, which holds only in-frame ones; the method was immunoSEQ multiplex PCR. The sample contains some 150,000 clones, approximately 80% of which appear only once. The V gene is TRBV18, the J gene TRBJ2-1, with 8 bases fitting TRBD1. The sequence was collected from a woman aged 80 or older with acute or convalescent COVID-19. Sequences were obtained from peripheral blood. CDR3 loop: CASSPEQGARNEQFF. The CDR3 DNA sequence: TGTGCCAGCTCACCCGAGCAGGGGGCAAGGAATGAGCAGTTCTTC.